The clone carrying this T cell receptor beta chain was detected only a few times. No antigen is known for it. RNA transcripts gave rise to amplified TCR beta CDR3 regions. Carried out on the TCR CDR3, a first-round RT-PCR used the HTBI primer set. TCRdb re-called the multiplex PCR reads through MiXCR, storing one row per CDR3 protein. The repertoire includes about 360,000 distinct CDR3 sequences, about 12% of them detected once, and over 8.5% sits in the top ten. This sample stems from a study of T cells in Graves' hyperthyroidism and ophthalmopathy. Patients between 18 and 65 years old had hyperthyroidism, newly diagnosed and lasting under 2 months. PBMCs were sourced from less than 13 ml fresh peripheral blood. Study-wide findings and caveats: Ophthalmopathy cases were set apart from stable hyperthyroidism by a 13 V-J model.

This clonotype was obtained from a woman younger than 30 with Graves' hyperthyroidism. Source material: blood.

The CDR3 nucleotides are TGTGCCAGCTCACCATATCCCCCTGGGTGGGGACGGGGGTCGTCGGCAGATACGCAGTATTTT. Its translation: CASSPYPPGWGRGSSADTQYF. The chain is built from TRBV6-1 and TRBJ2-3; tentatively, D is TRBD2 (6 bases). With 8 bases removed from V and 4 bases from J, the gap between germline ends came to 37 bases. This CDR3 comprises 21 residues. Germline V lookup: CDR1 MNHNS, CDR2 SASEGT.